This TCR beta chain derives from a study of cytomegalovirus exposure and HLA in healthy donors. Germline V gene lookup returns CDR1 LGHNA and CDR2 YNFKEQ. The CDR3 is 16 residues long. Amplification used 60 Vbeta primers and 13 Jbeta primers. The method was immunoSEQ multiplex PCR; TCRdb's version includes in-frame clones alone and lacks a portion of them. The top ten hold 5.5% to 7% of the sample, which has 100,000 to 120,000 clones, around 85% seen once. About this clone itself: Its target is not known.

Study-wide points: The study recorded 150 to 200 TCR beta chains that were cytomegalovirus-associated. The study assumed roughly uniform donor sequencing depth for presence/absence analyses.

The V call is TRBV4-2, the J call TRBJ2-5; TRBD1 matches at 7 bases. The J call may be wrong; the DNA end is better matched by TRBJ2-7. Specimen: PBMCs. The TCR originated in a man in his thirties or forties in good health and CMV-seropositive. The CDR3 sequence: CASSQEMGRGYYEQYF. The CDR3 region has the DNA TGTGCCAGCAGCCAAGAAATGGGCAGGGGGTACTACGAGCAGTACTTC.